This T cell receptor (beta chain) was obtained from a study of cytomegalovirus exposure and HLA in healthy donors. As for this clone: What it binds is unknown.

Amplification used 60 Vbeta primers and 13 Jbeta primers. The protocol was immunoSEQ multiplex PCR, while the TCRdb copy is restricted to in-frame clones and leaves out a portion. There are around 160,000 clones in the sample; 75% occur only once, and 4.9% lies in the top ten. Study results and limitations: In an earlier analysis, productive rearrangement rates for most beta V segments clustered near 87% or 30%. Later analysis associated a missense DCLRE1C variant with TCR beta V- and J-gene trimming. Cytomegalovirus-associated TCR beta chains were listed, numbering around 150. Using a false discovery rate of 0.05, a later analysis showed that some 16,000 TCR beta sequences were associated with HLA alleles.

Germline V CDR1 and CDR2: SGHAT, FQNNGV. Trimming stripped 2 bases from V and 3 bases from J, with 14 bases between. This CDR3 is 15 amino acids long. The chain couples TRBV11-2 to TRBJ2-7; possibly TRBD2 for D (5 bases). Source material: PBMCs. This TCR was recovered from a male donor in good health and CMV-seronegative. CDR3: CASSLSRGPGYEQYF. DNA for the CDR3: TGTGCCAGCAGCTTATCCCGGGGTCCGGGCTACGAGCAGTACTTC.